This entry features one T cell receptor (beta chain) sequence. This clonotype was seen a handful of times. No antigen is known for it. No much larger clone exists at a distance of one base, and base qualities are not known. PBMCs were isolated by Ficoll-Paque density gradient centrifugation. These data originate in a study of T-cell memory formation after mild COVID-19 (dated by TCRdb to the early 2020s). Context from the whole study: TCR sequence clusters from the two donors were found to be largely donor specific. The cohort was made up of two young adult volunteers, one female and one male, who were previously healthy. T-cell clones expanding and contracting after mild COVID-19 in two donors were tracked by longitudinal TCRalpha and TCRbeta repertoire sequencing.

Sequenced using an Illumina NovaSeq 6000. Using 5'RACE with constant-segment primers, TCRalpha and TCRbeta cDNA libraries were constructed, with sample barcodes and unique molecular identifiers added in the process. Trizol reagent was used to extract RNA from every sample. Libraries were amplified in two PCR steps, with a second sample barcode and Illumina TruSeq adapters added in the second step. Sequencing of libraries was performed on an Illumina NovaSeq with 2 x 150 bp paired-end reads. In the paper's pipeline: The reads were demultiplexed and collapsed into UMI-guided consensus sequences using migec v1.2.7. Using mixcr v2.1.11, UMI consensuses were aligned to TRA and TRB V and J templates and then assembled into clonotypes. A clonotype was counted as expanded or contracted only if both edgeR and NoisET called the change significant, with noise models trained on biological replicates. For edgeR calls, a false discovery rate-adjusted p below 0.01 and a log2 fold-change threshold of 1 were applied. As an exploratory analysis of dynamics, max-normalized trajectories of the 1000 most abundant clonotypes were examined by PCA with hierarchical clustering. Each responding clone was given a CD4 or CD8 phenotype based on the CD4+ and CD8+ repertoires, which had been sequenced separately. TCRdb took the public reads, trimmed them with fastp at Q25, ran MiXCR for clone calling and kept in-frame beta chains. Each record represents a unique CDR3 protein, reported with the most common genes and DNA among its rows. The V and J calls come from TCRdb's annotation, not from the publication. In this sample the table shows about 350,000 distinct CDR3 sequences, around 15% of which occur a single time. The leading ten clones occupy about a fifth of the sample.

Including the terminal cysteine and phenylalanine, the CDR3 comprises 15 residues. Kept here is only the CDR3 DNA, which spans 45 bases and is read in frame from base 1. According to the germline V gene (reference sequence), CDR1 reads LGHDT and CDR2 reads YNNKEL. V lost 2 bases and J lost 4 bases, and the count of bases not matched to a germline gene is 8. Paper-wide results and their limitations: Contracting CD4+ clones were found mainly in CM and EM memory subsets, while CD8+ clones were enriched in EMRA. The study included only two mild cases, and larger cohorts that include severe cases with pre-infection samples were judged to be necessary. Whether the second-wave clones peaking on day 37 were SARS-CoV-2 specific was not confirmed. Clones that contracted from day 15 to 85 showed balanced CD4/CD8 phenotypes, whereas a second wave of clones that expanded from day 15 to 37 leaned towards CD4+. Some responding clones were found in pre-infection memory, which suggests that pre-existing cross-reactive memory T cells took part in the SARS-CoV-2 response.

Material for sequencing was PBMCs or a T cell subset sorted from them (not recorded which). The clonotype comes from a man between 18 and 35 years old who had mild COVID-19 (a few samples of this study predate the infection). The sample titles of this study are shuffled in the database, so cell type and time point are left out; the donor was told from shared clones. The chain is encoded by TRBV3-1 joined to TRBJ2-7; 7 bases in between match TRBD1. The nucleotide sequence is given as TGTGCCAGCAGCCAATGGGGAGTGACAGGGTACGAGCAGTACTTC. The resulting protein is CASSQWGVTGYEQYF.